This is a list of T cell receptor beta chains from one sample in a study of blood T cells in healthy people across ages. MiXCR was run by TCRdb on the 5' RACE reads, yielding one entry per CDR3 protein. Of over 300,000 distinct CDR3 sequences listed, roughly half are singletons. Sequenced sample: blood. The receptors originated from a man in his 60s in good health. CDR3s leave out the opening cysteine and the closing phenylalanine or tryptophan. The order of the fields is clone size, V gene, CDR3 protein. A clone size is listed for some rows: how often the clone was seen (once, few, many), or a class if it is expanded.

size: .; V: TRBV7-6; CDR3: ASSVDRGFSTEAF
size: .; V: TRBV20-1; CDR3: SARESSGRAQETQY
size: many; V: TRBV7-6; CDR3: ASSLAPGLFEKLF
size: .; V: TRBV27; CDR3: ASAPRQRLCGYT
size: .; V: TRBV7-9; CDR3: ASSASGVTQY
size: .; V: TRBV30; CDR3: AWSVPRGDIQY
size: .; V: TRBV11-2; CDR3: ASSLASSGGLQETQY
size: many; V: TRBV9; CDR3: ASSVRPSSNEQF
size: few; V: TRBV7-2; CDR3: ASSLAGGGKTQY
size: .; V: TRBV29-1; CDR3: SSREVGQGGEQY
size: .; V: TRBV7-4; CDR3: ASPGGPPADEQY
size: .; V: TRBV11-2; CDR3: ASSAGQASQF
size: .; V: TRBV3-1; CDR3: ASSPPGGGLYEQY
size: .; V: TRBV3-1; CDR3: ASSQGKSRADRQY
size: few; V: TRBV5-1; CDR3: ASSAGGSSGAYEQY
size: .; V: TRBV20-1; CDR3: SAPGTPYGYT
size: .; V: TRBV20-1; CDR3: SYLEGRVSTNEKLF
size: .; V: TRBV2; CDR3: ASRLAGARETQY
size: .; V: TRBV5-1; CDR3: ASSLWDTRDIQY
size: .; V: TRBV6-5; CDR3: ASRPWGGADNEQF
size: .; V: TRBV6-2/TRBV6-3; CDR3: ASSLASGIGEQF
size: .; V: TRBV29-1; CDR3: SHGATRGQGATDTQY
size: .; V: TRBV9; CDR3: ASSRTSRADAQY
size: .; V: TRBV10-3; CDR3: AISTAGVERAQY
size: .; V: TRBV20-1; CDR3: SAPDLMRGNEQF
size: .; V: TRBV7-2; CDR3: ASSLGTSGNEQF
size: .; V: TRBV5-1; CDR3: ASSLGGRTIETQY
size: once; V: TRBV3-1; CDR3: ASSQDRVRPTEAF
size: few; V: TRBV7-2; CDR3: ASSLAAGGKDTQY